This record looks at one T cell receptor beta chain sequence and its context. TCRdb called the reads again in MiXCR, with one record for every CDR3 protein. Of roughly 500,000 distinct CDR3 sequences in the sample, about 17% were seen once. Germline-derived CDR1 and CDR2 are SGHRS and YFSETQ. The CDR3 runs to 13 residues. The V end was cut by 9 bases, the J end by 4 bases, with 13 bases between. This specimen belongs to a study of T cell repertoires in cytomegalovirus infection. The TCR originated in a human donor in good health (CMV status not recorded). Some clones in this sample may be carry-over from other donors' samples. The chain joins TRBV5-1 to TRBJ2-2, with D uncertain. The sequencing input was CD8+ T cells from PBMCs. Here the CDR3 DNA reads TGCGCCATCCCGGGCCGAACCACCGGGGAGCTGTTTTTT. This encodes CAIPGRTTGELFF.